These T cell receptor beta chains were read from a single sample in a study of blood T cell repertoires in COVID-19. Clones were read by immunoSEQ multiplex PCR, and TCRdb kept only the in-frame ones, dropping some. The sample yields 300,000 to 400,000 clones, around four fifths seen once. The specimen was peripheral blood. The origin of the receptors is a man aged 25 to 40 with active or convalescent COVID-19. Each CDR3 is given without its conserved first and last residue. Fields, in order: V gene, J gene, CDR3 protein.

v_gene: TRBV3-1/TRBV3-2
j_gene: TRBJ1-2
CDR3aa: ASSPNRGQAPRGYT

v_gene: TRBV5-1
j_gene: TRBJ1-1
CDR3aa: ASSLATGVTEAF

v_gene: TRBV5-4
j_gene: TRBJ1-2
CDR3aa: ASSLPSHGYT

v_gene: TRBV18
j_gene: TRBJ1-3
CDR3aa: ASSPVKNAAGNTIY

v_gene: TRBV7-9
j_gene: TRBJ1-2
CDR3aa: ASSNGVYGYT

v_gene: TRBV7-2
j_gene: TRBJ2-5
CDR3aa: ASSLVVIPRWETQY

v_gene: TRBV9
j_gene: TRBJ2-1
CDR3aa: ASSVALAGKGEQF

v_gene: TRBV7-2
j_gene: TRBJ2-3
CDR3aa: ASSLESWGSQDTQY

v_gene: TRBV18
j_gene: TRBJ1-6
CDR3aa: ASSRGQGHNSPLH

v_gene: TRBV29-1
j_gene: TRBJ1-1
CDR3aa: SADNRGTEAF

v_gene: TRBV19
j_gene: TRBJ2-1
CDR3aa: ASSGTSGILWSSYNEQF

v_gene: TRBV3-1/TRBV3-2
j_gene: TRBJ1-1
CDR3aa: ASSQVATGRAF

v_gene: TRBV6-5
j_gene: TRBJ2-7
CDR3aa: ASSLGRVREQY

v_gene: TRBV10-3
j_gene: TRBJ1-1
CDR3aa: AISENPRNTEAF

v_gene: TRBV7-9
j_gene: TRBJ2-3
CDR3aa: ASNPQGRADTQY

v_gene: TRBV30
j_gene: TRBJ1-6
CDR3aa: AWSVTGDSPLH

v_gene: TRBV6-1
j_gene: TRBJ2-1
CDR3aa: ASSEVGLSNYEQF

v_gene: TRBV7-8
j_gene: TRBJ1-1
CDR3aa: ASSSRDRGNTEAF

v_gene: TRBV28
j_gene: TRBJ1-5
CDR3aa: ASSPSWREPQH

v_gene: TRBV5-5
j_gene: TRBJ1-2
CDR3aa: ASSLDSWGQLNYGYT

v_gene: TRBV29-1
j_gene: TRBJ2-1
CDR3aa: SVPGEVGQF

v_gene: TRBV19
j_gene: TRBJ1-1
CDR3aa: ASSRTAELNTEAF

v_gene: TRBV15
j_gene: TRBJ1-2
CDR3aa: ATSLGGDYGYT

v_gene: TRBV7-9
j_gene: TRBJ2-7
CDR3aa: ASSSGVTPDEQY

v_gene: TRBV9
j_gene: TRBJ2-7
CDR3aa: ASSPRGGLANSYEQY

v_gene: TRBV6-5
j_gene: TRBJ1-4
CDR3aa: ASRQGANEKLF